One sample yielded the 3 T cell receptor beta chains listed below, sequenced in a study of multiple sclerosis patients with progressive multifocal leukoencephalopathy (dated by TCRdb to about 2019). Library construction relied on the immunoSEQ multiplex PCR assay. TCRdb mirrors the immuneACCESS table, restricted to in-frame sequences. Some clones are absent from its copies; in checked studies, under half trace to an unresolved V gene, and the reason for the others is unknown. In all, the sample holds approximately 30,000 clones, and about 91% of those were seen once. The top ten clones comprise 5.7% of the sample. The time point label, read with the paper, signifies: time of PML onset. According to the study, the label for this sample's treatment or condition signals: on natalizumab therapy at sampling. The sequencing used PBMCs, collected from a patient treated with natalizumab. These TCRs come from a woman between 40 and 50 years old with progressive multifocal leukoencephalopathy.

The V call is TRBV28, the J call TRBJ2-3; D possibly matches TRBD1 or TRBD2 (6 bases each). The V and J ends lost 5 bases and 4 bases respectively, with 13 bases between them. In germline, CDR1 is MDHEN, CDR2 SYDVKM. There are 14 residues in the CDR3. CDR3: CASSPGEVADTQYF. In DNA, the CDR3 is TGTGCCAGCAGTCCAGGGGAGGTGGCAGATACGCAGTATTTT.

This clone was observed once. The chain joins TRBV2 to TRBJ2-1; 11 bases are shared with TRBD2. Germline V gene lookup returns CDR1 SNHLY and CDR2 FYNNEI. The CDR3 contains 14 residues. The V and J ends lost 3 bases and 8 bases, in that order; junction bases with no gene match: 3. The CDR3 loop reads CASSETSGVDEQFF. In DNA form, the CDR3 reads TGTGCCAGCAGTGAGACTAGCGGGGTGGATGAGCAGTTCTTC.

The J gene is TRBJ1-2, the V gene TRBV5-4, with D uncertain. The CDR3 spans 14 residues. Germline V gives CDR1 SGHNT, CDR2 YYREEE (reference sequence). V lost 7 bases to trimming and J lost 1 base, with 14 bases between them. The CDR3 sequence: CASQPQAVNYGYTF. The CDR3 DNA is TGTGCCAGCCAACCCCAGGCCGTTAACTATGGCTACACCTTC.